This T cell receptor (beta chain) originates from a study of cytomegalovirus exposure and HLA in healthy donors. Sequenced by immunoSEQ multiplex PCR; TCRdb stores in-frame clones only, minus some. This repertoire shows approximately 210,000 clones, about 86% found once; its top ten account for about 2.7%. The germline V gene encodes CDR1 MDHEN and CDR2 SYDVKM. This CDR3 region has 13 residues. V shed 4 bases and J shed 8 bases, with 14 bases lying between them. The source is a woman aged 18-29 years in good health and CMV-seronegative. The sample consisted of PBMCs. The genes are TRBV28 and TRBJ1-2; D remains ambiguous. This CDR3 reads CASSSPENRGYTF. The CDR3 region has the DNA TGTGCCAGCAGTTCTCCGGAGAATAGGGGCTACACCTTC.